The 17 T cell receptor beta chains reported below all come from one sample, sequenced in a study of blood T cell repertoires in COVID-19 (dated by TCRdb to about 2020). Library preparation employed the immunoSEQ multiplex PCR assay. TCRdb limited this immuneACCESS table to in-frame rearrangements with V and J called. A share of clones is missing; checked studies link under half to unresolved V genes, and the rest is unexplained. In this sample the table shows approximately 190,000 clones, roughly four fifths of which occur a single time. 5.5% to 7.5% of the sample goes to the ten largest clones. Sequencing was carried out using peripheral blood. The receptors were sampled from a woman aged 40 to 50 with acute or convalescent COVID-19.

V is TRBV10-2 and J is TRBJ2-1, with 11 bases lining up with TRBD2. Trimming took 6 bases from V and 0 from J; bases not matched to a gene: 4. The germline gives CDR1 WSHSY, CDR2 SAAADI. This CDR3 has 16 amino acids. CDR3 loop: CASRLAGGRSYNEQFF. The CDR3 region has the DNA TGCGCCAGCAGGTTAGCGGGAGGGCGCTCCTACAATGAGCAGTTCTTC.

This chain connects TRBV4-1 to TRBJ1-4, with 8 nucleotides matching TRBD1. Germline assignment: CDR1 MGHRA and CDR2 YSYEKL. The CDR3 loop spans 15 amino acids. The junction had 4 bases not matched to a gene; V was cut back by 0 bases and J by 7 bases. The CDR3 loop reads CASSQEQGVSEKLFF. The CDR3, as DNA: TGCGCCAGCAGCCAAGAACAGGGGGTTTCTGAAAAACTGTTTTTT.

Ten or more counts support this clone. V usage is TRBV25-1 and J usage is TRBJ2-7, with TRBD1 matching over 12 bases. Germline assignment: CDR1 MGHDK and CDR2 SYGVNS. The CDR3 has 15 amino acids. V shed 2 bases, J shed 6 bases, and the junction held 5 bases outside the gene matches. DNA of the CDR3: TGTGCCAGCAGTGAAATCGGGACAGGGGGCTTCGAGCAGTACTTC. Its protein is CASSEIGTGGFEQYF.

This clone was recorded a few times. The CDR3 DNA sequence: TGTGCCTGGAGCGGGGGGACGAATCAGCCCCAGCATTTT. Its translation: CAWSGGTNQPQHF. The genes are TRBV30 and TRBJ1-5; tentative D call: TRBD1 (5 bases). The CDR3 consists of 13 residues. V shed 3 bases and J shed 4 bases, with 10 bases lying between them. CDR1 is GTSNPN, CDR2 SVGIG, per germline (reference sequence).

As DNA, the CDR3 is TGTGCCAGCAGCTTAGATGAGCTTACCGGCTACACCTTC. This sequence encodes CASSLDELTGYTF. The chain is built from TRBV7-9 and TRBJ1-2; no firm D call. Germline V gives CDR1 SEHNR, CDR2 FQNEAQ (reference sequence). V was pared by 1 base and J by 8 bases, with 11 bases between. This CDR3 is built from 13 residues. The full variable domain, with the rest looked up from reference TRBV7-9 and TRBJ1-2, is DTGVSQNPRHKITKRGQNVTFRCDPISEHNRLYWYRQTLGQGPEFLTYFQNEAQLEKSRLLSDRFSAERPKGSFSTLEIQRTEQGDSAMYLCASSLDELTGYTFGSGTRLTVV.

This clone was counted only a few times. The CDR3 loop is CASSLLDSNQPQHF. CDR3 DNA sequence: TGTGCCAGCAGCCTATTAGATAGCAATCAGCCCCAGCATTTT. J is TRBJ1-5 and V is TRBV28, with D unclear. The CDR3 is 14 residues long. Trimming took off 6 bases at V and 0 bases at J, with 9 bases between the two ends. Germline V gene lookup returns CDR1 MDHEN and CDR2 SYDVKM.

This chain joins TRBV19 and TRBJ1-1, with 7 bases that match TRBD1. V trimming: 4 bases; J trimming: 1 base; junction bases outside the gene matches: 3. Germline-derived CDR1 and CDR2 are LNHDA and SQIVND (reference sequence). The CDR3 is 14 residues long. CDR3 sequence: CASSTNRGNTEAFF. The CDR3 DNA follows: TGTGCCAGTAGTACCAACAGGGGGAACACTGAAGCTTTCTTT.

The V gene is TRBV9, the J gene TRBJ1-2; D may be TRBD1 (5 bases). Trimming left V 4 bases short and J 0 bases short, with 10 bases between. Germline lookup yields CDR1 SGDLS and CDR2 YYNGEE. The CDR3 totals 14 residues. As DNA, the CDR3 is TGTGCCAGCAGCTTACAGGATCCTAACTATGGCTACACCTTC. This translates into CASSLQDPNYGYTF.

This clone turned up a few times. The chain uses TRBV5-6 and TRBJ1-4; D unresolved. Germline CDR1 reads SGHDT; CDR2 reads YYEEEE. This CDR3 comprises 17 residues. The V end was cut by 4 bases, the J end by 0 bases, with 16 bases between. In DNA form, the CDR3 reads TGTGCCAGCAGCGAGCGACTTTCTTCTGCAACTAATGAAAAACTGTTTTTT. Its protein is CASSERLSSATNEKLFF.

The V call is TRBV5-1, the J call TRBJ1-1; D is unresolved. Germline V gene lookup returns CDR1 SGHRS and CDR2 YFSETQ. The CDR3 runs 14 residues. The V gene lost 0 bases and the J gene lost 3 bases, with 9 bases spanning the gap. CDR3 loop: CASSLARGHTEAFF. The CDR3 bases are TGCGCCAGCAGCTTGGCCAGAGGGCACACTGAAGCTTTCTTT.

The CDR3, as DNA: TGCGCCAGCAGCTTGGCGCGGTCTAGCGGGAGCACAAACACAGATACGCAGTATTTT. Its translation is CASSLARSSGSTNTDTQYF. The chain combines TRBV5-1 with TRBJ2-3; 10 nucleotides match TRBD2. Germline lookup yields CDR1 SGHRS and CDR2 YFSETQ. Unmatched junction bases numbered 12, after V lost 0 bases and J lost 2 bases. The CDR3 spans 19 residues.

V usage is TRBV6-5 and J usage is TRBJ1-2; 8 nucleotides match TRBD1. Unmatched junction bases numbered 3, after V lost 6 bases and J lost 0 bases. The CDR3 runs 14 residues. Germline V CDR1 and CDR2: MNHEY, SVGAGI. In DNA form, the CDR3 reads TGTGCCAGCAGGCGGGACAGGCCTAACTATGGCTACACCTTC. It yields the protein CASRRDRPNYGYTF.

The J gene is TRBJ2-3, the V gene TRBV7-2; weak D call: TRBD2 (6 bases). The CDR3 spans 14 residues. CDR1 and CDR2 (germline): SGHTA, FQGNSA. Trimming took off 5 bases at V and 6 bases at J, with 15 bases between the two ends. In nucleotides, the CDR3 is TGTGCCAGCAGCACAATCGGGGGTTCGGATACGCAGTATTTT. This codes for CASSTIGGSDTQYF.

The chain recombines TRBV2 with TRBJ1-5, with D unclear. Trimming took off 1 base at V and 4 bases at J, with 11 bases between the two ends. There are 15 residues in the CDR3. CDR1 is SNHLY and CDR2 is FYNNEI in the germline V gene. The CDR3 sequence: CASSEEWGGNQPQHF. DNA of the CDR3: TGTGCCAGCAGTGAAGAATGGGGAGGGAATCAGCCCCAGCATTTT.

V is TRBV7-3 and J is TRBJ1-1, with D maybe TRBD1 (5 bases). The CDR3 extends over 14 amino acids. V was shortened by 6 bases and J by 4 bases, with 15 bases between the two germline ends. Germline V lookup: CDR1 SGHTA, CDR2 FQGTGA. CDR3 DNA: TGTGCCAGCAGATCACAGGAATTTAGCACTGAAGCTTTCTTT. This encodes CASRSQEFSTEAFF.

The rearrangement links TRBV12-3 or TRBV12-4 to TRBJ2-7; possibly TRBD2 for D (5 bases). V lost 6 bases and J 3 bases, leaving 12 bases between the germline ends. This CDR3 region has 13 residues. CDR3 nucleotides: TGTGCCAGCAGCCTTGACGGAGGCTACGAGCAGTACTTC. This encodes CASSLDGGYEQYF.

This clone has a single count. This chain links TRBV7-2 with TRBJ1-5, with 7 bases matching TRBD1. CDR1 and CDR2 (germline): SGHTA, FQGNSA. The J segment lost 0 bases and the V segment lost 4 bases, leaving 6 bases of the junction unmatched. CDR3 length: 16 residues. The CDR3 is CASSYVGTASNQPQHF. CDR3 bases: TGTGCCAGCAGCTACGTAGGGACAGCTAGCAATCAGCCCCAGCATTTT.